The clone carrying this T cell receptor (beta chain) was found many times. These data originate in a study of blood T cells in healthy people across ages. The germline gives CDR1 MDHEN, CDR2 SYDVKM. The CDR3 has 18 residues. The ends were cut back, 2 bases at V and 1 base at J, with 19 bases in the middle. For the second PCR, which ran for 7 to 11 cycles, a sample-barcoded 5' primer and a J-beta primer mix were used. Each cDNA molecule was tagged by a template-switch adaptor that had 12 random nucleotides. Every sample gave at least 2.5 million paired-end reads containing CDR3. TCRdb independently ran MiXCR on the 5' RACE reads; one entry per CDR3 protein. The profile shows 850,000 or so distinct CDR3 sequences, around 28% of them singletons.

The sequence was collected from a woman of 80 years or more in good health. Sequenced material: blood. The chain couples TRBV28 to TRBJ2-3; D not resolved. CDR3: CASSLGQLGPRRTDTQYF. The CDR3 DNA follows: TGTGCCAGCAGTTTAGGGCAGTTAGGCCCTAGACGCACAGATACGCAGTATTTT. Using reference TRBV28 and TRBJ2-3 for the parts outside the CDR3, the full variable domain is DVKVTQSSRYLVKRTGEKVFLECVQDMDHENMFWYRQDPGLGLRLIYFSYDVKMKEKGDIPEGYSVSREKKERFSLILESASTNQTSMYLCASSLGQLGPRRTDTQYFGPGTRLTVL.